These T cell receptor beta chains were read from a single sample in a study of PD-1 blockade in classical Hodgkin lymphoma. Sequenced by immunoSEQ multiplex PCR; TCRdb stores in-frame clones only, minus some. Among about 58,000 clones listed, less than 95% were seen once. Sequenced here: peripheral blood mononuclear cells (PBMCs), sampled before the second cycle of nivolumab. These receptors were collected from a human donor with classical Hodgkin lymphoma. CDR3s include the opening cysteine and the closing phenylalanine or tryptophan. The D gene is left open where the match is weak. Size tells how often a clone was seen (once, few, many) or the class of an expanded clone, and some rows leave it out.

once	TRBV7-3	TRBD2	TRBJ2-7	TGTGCCAGCAGCTTAACGGGCAGCGGGAGGGCCTACGAGCAGTACTTC	CASSLTGSGRAYEQYF
NA	TRBV9	TRBD2	TRBJ2-1	TGTGCCAGCAGCGTACTCAGCGGGGGGGACTACTACAATGAGCAGTTCTTC	CASSVLSGGDYYNEQFF
NA	TRBV19	NA	TRBJ1-4	TGTGCCAGTACGGGGGTAGCAACTAATGAAAAACTGTTTTTT	CASTGVATNEKLFF
NA	TRBV7-8	TRBD2	TRBJ2-1	TGTGCCAGCAGCTTAGTTGGTCGGGGGGGATACAATGAGCAGTTCTTC	CASSLVGRGGYNEQFF
NA	TRBV7-6	TRBD1	TRBJ1-1	TGTGCCAGCAGCTTAGGGACAGGGGGCGTTTATACTGAAGCTTTCTTT	CASSLGTGGVYTEAFF
NA	TRBV7-6	NA	TRBJ1-5	TGTGCCAGCAGCTTAGCGCGTGTGGCAGGGGTTAAAGAAAATCAGCCCCAGCATTTT	CASSLARVAGVKENQPQHF
NA	TRBV7-8	NA	TRBJ1-5	TGTGCCAGCAGCTTAGGTGCGGTTCTCAATCAGCCCCAGCATTTT	CASSLGAVLNQPQHF
few	TRBV5-1	NA	TRBJ1-2	TGCGCCAGCAGCTTGGTTTGGCCAGGGGCTAACTATGGCTACACCTTC	CASSLVWPGANYGYTF
once	TRBV5-1	NA	TRBJ2-7	TGCGCCAGCAGCTTGGCGGACAAGGCGCAGTACTTC	CASSLADKAQYF
NA	TRBV4-1	NA	TRBJ1-1	TGCGCCAGCAGCCCTCAGGGGCAGGGCGTGAACACTGAAGCTTTCTTT	CASSPQGQGVNTEAFF
NA	TRBV5-4	NA	TRBJ2-7	TGTGCCAGCAGCTTGGACAGGGCGATTGGGATAAACTACGAGCAGTACTTC	CASSLDRAIGINYEQYF
NA	TRBV29-1	NA	TRBJ2-3	TGCAGCGCTGGACCTTGGACGTCCACAGATACGCAGTATTTT	CSAGPWTSTDTQYF
once	TRBV9	TRBD2	TRBJ2-1	TGTGCCAGCAGCGCAGCTAGCGGGAGATTATATGAGCAGTTCTTC	CASSAASGRLYEQFF
NA	TRBV9	TRBD1	TRBJ1-1	TGTGCCAGCAGCTGGACAGGGATCGGACCTGAAGCTTTCTTT	CASSWTGIGPEAFF
NA	TRBV6-6	NA	TRBJ1-1	TGTGCCAGCAGACGTCAGACGGGCCCCAAGACTGAAGCTTTCTTT	CASRRQTGPKTEAFF
NA	TRBV5-4	NA	TRBJ2-7	TGTGCCAGCAGCTCTGGAGCCTCCTACGAGCAGTACTTC	CASSSGASYEQYF
NA	TRBV5-6	NA	TRBJ2-2	TGTGCCAGCAGCAAGGGACTCCTGAACACCGGGGAGCTGTTTTTT	CASSKGLLNTGELFF